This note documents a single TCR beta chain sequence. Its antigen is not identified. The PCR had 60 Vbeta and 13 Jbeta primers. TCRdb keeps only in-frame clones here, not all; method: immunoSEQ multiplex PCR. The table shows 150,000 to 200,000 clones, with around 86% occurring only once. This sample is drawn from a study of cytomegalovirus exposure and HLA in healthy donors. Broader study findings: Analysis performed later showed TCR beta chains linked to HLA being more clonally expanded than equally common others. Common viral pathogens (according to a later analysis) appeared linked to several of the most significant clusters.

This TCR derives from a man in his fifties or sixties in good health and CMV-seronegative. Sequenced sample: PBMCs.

The CDR3 DNA sequence: TGTGCCAGCAGCCCCCTGGGGATAGCGGGAACGAGTGAGCAGTACTTC. Translation: CASSPLGIAGTSEQYF. The rearrangement uses TRBV11-2 and TRBJ2-7; 8 bases map to TRBD2. Germline CDR1 SGHAT, CDR2 FQNNGV. The V segment lost 5 bases and the J segment 7 bases; nucleotides outside the gene matches: 16. The CDR3 is 16 amino acids.